This T cell receptor beta chain stems from a study of monozygotic twins with inflammatory bowel disease. CDR1 and CDR2 from the germline V gene are SQVTM and ANQGSEA. This CDR3 contains 13 residues. TCRdb reworked the 5' RACE reads into one entry per CDR3 protein, no DNA. The sample's table shows over 150,000 distinct CDR3 sequences. Material for sequencing was blood. The source of this sequence is a human donor with ulcerative colitis or Crohn's disease, or a healthy co-twin of an affected twin (not recorded which). This chain links TRBV29-1 with TRBJ2-2; TCRdb's assignment of TRBD1 cannot be checked, as there is no DNA. The CDR3 here is CSVEDRDTGELFF.